These 21 T cell receptor beta chains came from one sample sequenced in a study of blood T cell repertoires in COVID-19. Clones were read by immunoSEQ multiplex PCR, and TCRdb kept only the in-frame ones, dropping some. The data contain about 220,000 clones, 70% to 90% of them singletons. Sequencing was carried out using peripheral blood. These receptors all come from a woman between 65 and 79 years old with COVID-19, enrolled during active disease.

The chain joins TRBV7-2 to TRBJ2-2, with TRBD2 identical over 10 bases. V dropped 0 bases and J dropped 4; count of bases not matched to a gene: 5. The CDR3 has 17 amino acids. Germline CDR1 is SGHTA and CDR2 is FQGNSA. The CDR3 DNA reads TGTGCCAGCAGCTTAGCGGGCACTAGCGGGGCCACCGGGGAGCTGTTTTTT. Translated, it gives CASSLAGTSGATGELFF.

V usage is TRBV10-3 and J usage is TRBJ2-7; no definite D call. V lost 1 base and J lost 0, with 7 bases in between. CDR3 length equals 14 residues. The germline V gene has CDR1 ENHRY and CDR2 SYGVKD. CDR3 protein: CAISEYRGSYEQYF. The CDR3 bases are TGTGCCATCAGTGAGTATCGCGGCTCCTACGAGCAGTACTTC.

This chain joins TRBV7-3 and TRBJ2-3; 7 nucleotides match TRBD1. CDR1 SGHTA and CDR2 FQGTGA come from the germline V gene. This CDR3 has 15 amino acids. Losses at the gene ends were 7 bases for V and 3 bases for J; bases not matched to a gene: 10. In nucleotides, the CDR3 is TGTGCCAGCACCGACCGAGGGGGCGGAACAGATACGCAGTATTTT. Translation gives CASTDRGGGTDTQYF.

The J gene is TRBJ2-5, the V gene TRBV27, with 10 bases lining up with TRBD1. The V segment lost 7 bases and the J segment 6 bases; nucleotides outside the gene matches: 11. Germline V gene lookup returns CDR1 MNHEY and CDR2 SMNVEV (reference sequence). The CDR3 has 15 residues. Here the CDR3 DNA reads TGTGCCAGCACCGCCCCGGGACAGGGGAGGAAGACCCAGTACTTC. Its protein product is CASTAPGQGRKTQYF.

The chain combines TRBV20-1 with TRBJ1-2; 8 bases fit TRBD1. CDR3 length equals 14 residues. Trimming at V came to 3 bases and at J to 3 bases, leaving 6 bases not matched to a gene. Germline lookup yields CDR1 DFQATT and CDR2 SNEGSKA (reference sequence). CDR3 residues: CSASPRGQYYGYTF. The CDR3 DNA sequence: TGCAGTGCTAGTCCCAGGGGGCAGTACTATGGCTACACCTTC.

V is TRBV7-2 and J is TRBJ1-2; D unclear. Germline V gene sequence: CDR1 SGHTA, CDR2 FQGNSA. The CDR3 runs to 15 residues. V lost 1 base, J lost 5 bases, and 14 bases lay in between. The chain's CDR3 is CASSLELAGVYGYTF. The CDR3, as DNA: TGTGCCAGCAGCTTAGAACTAGCGGGAGTTTATGGCTACACCTTC.

A single count supports this clone. The chain carries TRBV6-4 and TRBJ2-7; 10 bases align to TRBD2. The CDR3 is 14 amino acids. Germline CDR1 reads MRHNA; CDR2 reads SNTAGT. Unmatched junction bases numbered 3, after V lost 3 bases and J lost 4 bases. DNA of the CDR3: TGTGCCAGCAGTGAACCGACTAGCGGGTACGAGCAGTACTTC. It specifies CASSEPTSGYEQYF.

The chain combines TRBV7-2 with TRBJ2-6; D unresolved. V lost 8 bases and J lost 0, with 20 bases in between. Germline V gene data show CDR1 as SGHTA and CDR2 as FQGNSA. The CDR3 covers 18 residues. CDR3 protein: CASGARTVDTSGANVLTF. CDR3 bases: TGTGCCAGCGGTGCCCGAACGGTCGATACCTCTGGGGCCAACGTCCTGACTTTC.

This clone was observed a handful of times. The V and J genes are TRBV7-2 and TRBJ1-3, with D unclear. Germline CDR1 and CDR2: SGHTA and FQGNSA. V gave up 5 bases and J gave up 5 bases, with 7 bases separating them. The CDR3 is made up of 12 amino acids. The CDR3 loop reads CASSPSRNTIYF. In DNA, the CDR3 is TGTGCCAGCAGCCCCAGTCGAAACACCATATATTTT.

This clone was observed once. This sequence joins TRBV7-2 and TRBJ2-3; 13 positions match TRBD2. Germline V gene data show CDR1 as SGHTA and CDR2 as FQGNSA. The V segment lost 5 bases and the J segment 4 bases; nucleotides outside the gene matches: 12. The CDR3 is 18 residues long. CDR3 in DNA: TGTGCCAGCAGCCCCCCGGGACTAGCGGGAAAGGGTGCAGATACGCAGTATTTT. Translated: CASSPPGLAGKGADTQYF.

This sequence joins TRBV7-3 and TRBJ2-7; 7 bases match TRBD1. Trimming took 2 bases from V and 3 from J; bases not matched to a gene: 1. The CDR3 has 13 residues. Germline lookup yields CDR1 SGHTA and CDR2 FQGTGA. The CDR3 sequence: CASSLGDSYEQYF. The CDR3 nucleotides read TGTGCCAGCAGCTTAGGGGACAGCTACGAGCAGTACTTC.

The rearrangement joins TRBV29-1 to TRBJ1-2; D gene ambiguous. Per the germline V gene, CDR1 is SQVTM and CDR2 is ANQGSEA. The CDR3 loop spans 11 amino acids. V was shortened by 5 bases and J by 7 bases, with 11 bases between the two germline ends. The CDR3 DNA follows: TGCAGCGTTCGTCTTCCGGGTGGCTACACCTTC. Encoded protein: CSVRLPGGYTF.

This chain joins TRBV30 and TRBJ2-1, with 9 bases lining up with TRBD1. Germline CDR1 GTSNPN, CDR2 SVGIG (reference sequence). This CDR3 spans 13 amino acids. Trimming removed 4 bases from V and 3 bases from J; junction bases left unmatched: 1. In nucleotides, the CDR3 is TGTGCCTGGATGGGACAGGGCTACAATGAGCAGTTCTTC. Translation: CAWMGQGYNEQFF.

The chain carries TRBV7-2 and TRBJ2-1; 9 bases fit TRBD1. CDR1 SGHTA and CDR2 FQGNSA come from the germline V gene. This CDR3 is 16 amino acids long. Germline trimming cut 1 base from V and 4 bases from J; bases unmatched to any gene: 5. The DNA of the CDR3 is TGTGCCAGCAGCTTAGAGGCGGGACAGGGTTACAATGAGCAGTTCTTC. It codes for CASSLEAGQGYNEQFF.

The chain combines TRBV11-2 with TRBJ2-7, with 7 bases aligning to TRBD1. The V gene's germline CDR1 is SGHAT and CDR2 FQNNGV. Germline trimming cut 3 bases from V and 2 bases from J; bases unmatched to any gene: 1. This CDR3 region has 13 residues. In nucleotides, the CDR3 is TGTGCCAGCAGCTTTGGACAGGCCTACGAGCAGTACTTC. This translates into CASSFGQAYEQYF.

This clone was observed a few times. The chain carries TRBV27 and TRBJ1-2; D call uncertain. V lost 2 bases to trimming and J lost 6 bases, with 19 bases between them. The CDR3 contains 16 residues. Germline CDR1 MNHEY, CDR2 SMNVEV (reference sequence). CDR3 amino acids: CASSLEPLGGFNGYTF. DNA for the CDR3: TGTGCCAGCAGTTTAGAACCCCTCGGAGGTTTCAATGGCTACACCTTC.

J is TRBJ1-6 and V is TRBV9, with 10 bases lining up with TRBD1. Per germline, CDR1 SGDLS and CDR2 YYNGEE. Unmatched junction bases numbered 5, after V lost 6 bases and J lost 5 bases. The CDR3 consists of 15 residues. CDR3 region: CASNRQGADNSPLHF. The CDR3 DNA reads as TGTGCCAGCAATAGACAGGGGGCCGATAATTCACCCCTCCACTTT.

The CDR3 region has the DNA TGTGCCATCAGTGGGGGACTAGCGGGATCCGAGCAGTACTTC. Translating gives CAISGGLAGSEQYF. The chain links TRBV10-3 to TRBJ2-7; 13 positions match TRBD2. V was clipped by 4 bases and J by 6 bases; unmatched bases: 3. CDR1 and CDR2 from the germline V gene are ENHRY and SYGVKD. This CDR3 has 14 residues.

V usage is TRBV5-5 and J usage is TRBJ2-2; maybe TRBD2 (6 bases). The CDR3 has 15 amino acids. V was clipped by 2 bases and J by 5 bases, with 13 bases between them. Germline CDR1 SGHKS, CDR2 YYEKEE (reference sequence). The DNA for the CDR3 is TGTGCCAGCAGCTTCCGCTTTCGGGGGACCGGGGAGCTGTTTTTT. Its translation: CASSFRFRGTGELFF.

This clone was seen only once. As DNA, the CDR3 is TGTGCCAGCAGCTTAACGCCCCGGGGCACAGATACGCAGTATTTT. Translated: CASSLTPRGTDTQYF. The genes are TRBV7-3 and TRBJ2-3, with D hard to call. Germline V gene sequence: CDR1 SGHTA, CDR2 FQGTGA. Between the trimmed V and J ends, which lost 0 bases and 1 base, there was a span of 8 bases. CDR3 size: 15 residues.

The chain has TRBV6-5 and TRBJ1-2; TRBD1 is a possible D gene (5 bases). Looked up from germline, CDR1 is MNHEY and CDR2 is SVGAGI. V gave up 6 bases and J gave up 1 base, with 6 bases separating them. CDR3 length: 12 residues. This CDR3 reads CASRDNNYGYTF. The CDR3 region has the DNA TGTGCCAGCAGGGACAATAACTATGGCTACACCTTC.